These 21 T cell receptor beta chains were sequenced from one sample in a study of control samples from healthy donors and cancer patients. Measured with immunoSEQ multiplex PCR; TCRdb has only the in-frame clones, and not every one. The sample includes roughly 190,000 clones. The sample was blood. The receptor set was obtained from a woman in her thirties in good health.

This chain links TRBV7-2 with TRBJ2-7, with TRBD2 matching 7 bases. V gave up 1 base and J gave up 1 base; unmatched junction bases: 1. The CDR3 loop spans 14 amino acids. The germline CDR1 and CDR2 sequences are SGHTA and FQGNSA. DNA for the CDR3: TGTGCCAGCAGCTTAGTCGGGGGGTCCTACGAGCAGTACTTC. Its protein is CASSLVGGSYEQYF.

The rearrangement links TRBV4-1 to TRBJ1-5; no definite D call. Per the germline V gene, CDR1 is MGHRA and CDR2 is YSYEKL. The CDR3 loop spans 14 amino acids. V gave up 3 bases and J gave up 6 bases, with 12 bases separating them. The CDR3 spells CASSQIGEGQPQHF. In DNA, the CDR3 is TGCGCCAGCAGCCAGATTGGGGAGGGTCAGCCCCAGCATTTT.

This chain uses TRBV10-2 with TRBJ1-2; possibly TRBD1 for D (6 bases). Germline V CDR1 and CDR2: WSHSY, SAAADI. The CDR3 totals 15 residues. Trimming stripped 6 bases from V and 1 base from J, with 15 bases between. CDR3 loop: CASSWTESFNYGYTF. CDR3 DNA sequence: TGCGCCAGCAGCTGGACAGAATCTTTTAACTATGGCTACACCTTC.

The V and J genes are TRBV28 and TRBJ1-3; the D is unclear. CDR3 length equals 16 residues. Germline CDR1 is MDHEN and CDR2 is SYDVKM. Trimming removed 1 base from V and 0 bases from J, with 10 bases in between. The CDR3 DNA sequence: TGTGCCAGCAGTTTATTTCTGGGTTCCTCTGGAAACACCATATATTTT. Amino acid sequence: CASSLFLGSSGNTIYF.

The chain couples TRBV2 to TRBJ1-1; 7 bases are shared with TRBD1. Per germline, CDR1 SNHLY and CDR2 FYNNEI. This CDR3 has 14 residues. With V trimmed by 6 bases and J by 4 bases, 8 bases remained unmatched. CDR3 DNA sequence: TGTGCCAGCAGGGTTGACAGGGAGCCCACTGAAGCTTTCTTT. This gives the protein CASRVDREPTEAFF.

The chain carries TRBV9 and TRBJ1-2, with D perhaps TRBD1 (5 bases). V shed 0 bases and J shed 5 bases, with 11 bases lying between them. CDR3 length: 14 amino acids. CDR1 is SGDLS and CDR2 is YYNGEE in the germline V gene. The CDR3 reads CASSVESTGYGYTF. The CDR3 nucleotides are TGTGCCAGCAGCGTAGAGTCAACAGGATATGGCTACACCTTC. Based on the CDR3 plus reference TRBV9 and TRBJ1-2, the full variable domain is DSGVTQTPKHLITATGQRVTLRCSPRSGDLSVYWYQQSLDQGLQFLIQYYNGEERAKGNILERFSAQQFPDLHSELNLSSLELGDSALYFCASSVESTGYGYTFGSGTRLTVV.

The chain is built from TRBV5-4 and TRBJ1-1; 7 nucleotides match TRBD1. V lost 2 bases, J lost 2 bases, and 9 bases stayed unmatched. The V gene's germline CDR1 is SGHNT and CDR2 YYREEE (reference sequence). The CDR3 runs 16 residues. The CDR3 nucleotides are TGTGCCAGCAGCTTAAACAGGGGAGGGGGAAACACTGAAGCTTTCTTT. Residues: CASSLNRGGGNTEAFF.

The V and J genes are TRBV18 and TRBJ2-1; D remains ambiguous. The germline V gene has CDR1 KGHSH and CDR2 LQKENI. V shed 3 bases and J shed 3 bases, with 12 bases lying between them. This CDR3 has 15 amino acids. This CDR3 is CASSPETQIYNEQFF. In DNA form, the CDR3 reads TGTGCCAGCTCACCGGAGACGCAAATCTACAATGAGCAGTTCTTC.

V gene TRBV7-9 combines with J gene TRBJ2-5; D uncertain. V shed 1 base and J shed 5 bases, with 8 bases lying between them. The CDR3 has 13 amino acids. The germline V gene has CDR1 SEHNR and CDR2 FQNEAQ (reference sequence). CDR3 sequence reads: CASSLGGEETQYF. The CDR3, as DNA: TGTGCCAGCAGCTTAGGGGGTGAGGAGACCCAGTACTTC.

This chain connects TRBV5-4 to TRBJ2-1, with TRBD1 identical over 10 bases. The CDR3 extends over 15 amino acids. V lost 4 bases and J lost 4; bases outside the gene matches: 5. In germline, CDR1 is SGHNT, CDR2 YYREEE (reference sequence). The DNA of the CDR3 is TGTGCCAGCAGCGCGACAGGGGGCGATTACAATGAGCAGTTCTTC. Protein sequence: CASSATGGDYNEQFF.

The V call is TRBV28, the J call TRBJ2-1; 12 nucleotides line up with TRBD2. CDR1 and CDR2 from the germline V gene are MDHEN and SYDVKM. J gave up 1 base and V 5 bases, and 12 bases lay outside the gene matches. CDR3 length: 19 residues. The CDR3 region has the DNA TGTGCCAGCAGTCTCTTGACTAGCGGGGGTCGAGGATCCTACAATGAGCAGTTCTTC. As protein: CASSLLTSGGRGSYNEQFF.

Turning to this clone: In the same sample, other DNA sequences code for this CDR3. CDR3: CASSLLNTEAFF. The CDR3, as DNA: TGTGCCAGCAGTTTACTGAACACTGAAGCTTTCTTT. V and J are TRBV28 and TRBJ1-1, with D hard to call. The CDR3 is 12 residues long. The V gene lost 2 bases and the J gene lost 0 bases, with 1 base spanning the gap. From germline, CDR1 is MDHEN and CDR2 SYDVKM.

The rearrangement uses TRBV4-1 and TRBJ1-6; possibly TRBD1 for D (6 bases). The CDR3 has 16 residues. V lost 4 bases and J 6 bases, leaving 16 bases between the germline ends. Germline V lookup: CDR1 MGHRA, CDR2 YSYEKL. The CDR3 region is CASSPGSGTSNSPLHF. For the CDR3, the DNA is TGCGCCAGCAGCCCTGGGTCCGGGACATCTAATTCACCCCTCCACTTT.

This rearrangement joins TRBV28 to TRBJ2-7, with TRBD1 as a possible D gene (6 bases). This CDR3 comprises 14 residues. The V end was cut by 4 bases, the J end by 6 bases, with 16 bases between. The germline V gene has CDR1 MDHEN and CDR2 SYDVKM. CDR3: CASSSQGIMAEQYF. DNA of the CDR3: TGTGCCAGCAGTTCGCAGGGGATCATGGCCGAGCAGTACTTC.

V gene TRBV19 combines with J gene TRBJ1-5; TRBD1 aligns across 8 bases. The V segment lost 5 bases and the J segment 6 bases; nucleotides outside the gene matches: 6. The CDR3 length is 14 residues. The germline V gene has CDR1 LNHDA and CDR2 SQIVND (reference sequence). DNA for the CDR3: TGTGCCAGTAGTTTCCAGGGGGCGAGTCAGCCCCAGCATTTT. Its protein is CASSFQGASQPQHF.

The chain has TRBV6-4 and TRBJ2-1; 9 nucleotides line up with TRBD2. The CDR3 totals 13 residues. V dropped 8 bases and J dropped 5; count of bases not matched to a gene: 4. Germline V lookup: CDR1 MRHNA, CDR2 SNTAGT. This chain's CDR3 is CASRASGDNEQFF. CDR3 sequence (DNA): TGTGCCAGCCGGGCTAGCGGGGACAATGAGCAGTTCTTC.

This chain connects TRBV14 to TRBJ1-6; no clear D. V dropped 1 base and J dropped 5 bases, with 12 bases sitting between them. The CDR3 spans 16 residues. Germline values: CDR1 SGHDN, CDR2 FVKESK. CDR3 loop: CASSQGPPGNNSPLHF. The CDR3 DNA is TGTGCCAGCAGCCAAGGACCCCCGGGCAATAATTCACCCCTCCACTTT.

V is TRBV9 and J is TRBJ1-3, with D maybe TRBD1 (6 bases). The CDR3 is 16 amino acids. CDR1 is SGDLS, CDR2 YYNGEE, per germline. V was pared by 0 bases and J by 3 bases, with 13 bases between. The CDR3 reads CASSVDARGSGNTIYF. CDR3 coding DNA: TGTGCCAGCAGCGTAGACGCCAGGGGTAGTGGAAACACCATATATTTT.

This chain uses TRBV12-5 with TRBJ2-1, with 10 bases that match TRBD1. CDR1 and CDR2 (germline): LGHNT, FRNRAP. The V gene end was trimmed by 0 bases and the J gene end by 8 bases; junction bases not matched to a gene: 7. The CDR3 spans 16 residues. The CDR3 DNA reads as TGTGCTAGTGGTTTGGTACTTTCCGGGACAGGGGATGAGCAGTTCTTC. Its translation is CASGLVLSGTGDEQFF.

V gene TRBV7-3 combines with J gene TRBJ1-1; D possibly corresponds to TRBD1 (5 bases). The CDR3 runs 12 residues. V was pared by 6 bases and J by 8 bases, with 13 bases between. The germline gives CDR1 SGHTA, CDR2 FQGTGA. The CDR3 DNA is TGTGCCAGCAGTCTTCAGGGTTACGAAGCTTTCTTT. Protein sequence: CASSLQGYEAFF.

The rearrangement links TRBV28 to TRBJ1-4, with D maybe TRBD1 (5 bases). The CDR3 is 15 residues long. Germline V gene lookup returns CDR1 MDHEN and CDR2 SYDVKM. V was cut by 6 bases and J by 7 bases, with 18 bases left in between. CDR3 region: CASSSLTVGGEKLFF. The CDR3 nucleotides are TGTGCCAGCAGCTCCTTGACCGTGGGGGGTGAAAAACTGTTTTTT.